Below are 21 T cell receptor beta chains sequenced from a single sample in a study of blood T cell repertoires in COVID-19. The data were produced by immunoSEQ multiplex PCR, yet TCRdb's version contains in-frame clones alone and is incomplete. The top ten clones hold 5% of a sample with roughly 270,000 clones, around 84% of them seen once. Material for sequencing was PBMCs or T cells enriched from blood (not recorded which). Receptors were obtained from a man between 40 and 49 years old who had been exposed to COVID-19.

This chain uses TRBV7-2 with TRBJ1-2; TRBD1 aligns across 9 bases. The ends lost 5 bases at V and 4 bases at J; junction bases unmatched: 5. Germline CDR1 SGHTA, CDR2 FQGNSA. This CDR3 comprises 14 residues. The CDR3 loop is CASSQQGASYGYTF. For the CDR3, the DNA is TGTGCCAGCAGCCAACAGGGGGCAAGCTATGGCTACACCTTC. Complete variable domain (other parts from reference TRBV7-2 and TRBJ1-2): GAGVSQSPSNKVTEKGKDVELRCDPISGHTALYWYRQSLGQGLEFLIYFQGNSAPDKSGLPSDRFSAERTGGSVSTLTIQRTQQEDSAVYLCASSQQGASYGYTFGSGTRLTVV.

In this sample, this clone turned up a few times. The chain uses TRBV3-1 (or the pseudogene TRBV3-2) and TRBJ2-7; 7 bases agree with TRBD2. CDR1 is LGHDT and CDR2 is YNNKEL in the germline V gene (reference sequence). CDR3 length equals 16 residues. The J segment lost 0 bases and the V segment lost 3 bases, leaving 8 bases of the junction unmatched. The CDR3 nucleotides are TGTGCCAGCAGCCAGAGGGGCGGGAGCCTCTCCTACGAGCAGTACTTC. Protein product: CASSQRGGSLSYEQYF.

This clone came up a few times. The chain recombines TRBV7-9 with TRBJ1-6; 8 nucleotides align to TRBD1. The CDR3 is 15 amino acids. The V gene's germline CDR1 is SEHNR and CDR2 FQNEAQ (reference sequence). Losses at the gene ends were 5 bases for V and 8 bases for J; bases not matched to a gene: 8. The chain's CDR3 is CASSRTGQGYSPLHF. The CDR3 DNA reads TGTGCCAGCAGCCGGACTGGACAGGGTTATTCACCCCTCCACTTT.

The chain carries TRBV12-3 or TRBV12-4 and TRBJ1-2, with D perhaps TRBD1 (5 bases). Trimming took 5 bases from V and 5 from J, leaving 12 bases between them. The CDR3 contains 13 residues. The CDR3 protein is CASSPDSQYGYTF. DNA for the CDR3: TGTGCCAGCAGTCCCGACAGCCAATATGGCTACACCTTC.

The chain joins TRBV30 to TRBJ1-2; 7 nucleotides agree with TRBD1. This CDR3 spans 14 amino acids. The V gene's germline CDR1 is GTSNPN and CDR2 SVGIG (reference sequence). Germline trimming cut 4 bases from V and 8 bases from J; bases unmatched to any gene: 13. CDR3 loop: CAWNTWGTARGYTF. The CDR3 DNA reads TGTGCCTGGAACACCTGGGGGACAGCGCGCGGCTACACCTTC.

The chain joins TRBV7-2 to TRBJ2-1, with D possibly TRBD2 on 5 matching bases. The CDR3 consists of 13 residues. The V and J ends lost 6 bases and 6 bases respectively, with 12 bases between them. Germline V gene sequence: CDR1 SGHTA, CDR2 FQGNSA. CDR3 sequence: CASRRREGNEQFF. CDR3 DNA sequence: TGTGCCAGCAGACGCCGGGAAGGCAATGAGCAGTTCTTC.

The chain employs TRBV19 and TRBJ1-6; 9 nucleotides agree with TRBD1. The J segment lost 8 bases and the V segment lost 6 bases, leaving 8 bases of the junction unmatched. Germline V gene lookup returns CDR1 LNHDA and CDR2 SQIVND (reference sequence). This CDR3 has 15 amino acids. The CDR3: CASRRGTGMDSPLHF. DNA of the CDR3: TGTGCCAGTAGACGTGGGACAGGGATGGATTCACCCCTCCACTTT.

This clone was seen a handful of times. Other DNA sequences in this specimen translate into the identical CDR3. The chain carries TRBV19 and TRBJ1-5, with TRBD1 matching over 10 bases. CDR3 size: 14 residues. The junction had 0 bases not matched to a gene; V was cut back by 5 bases and J by 2 bases. The germline V gene has CDR1 LNHDA and CDR2 SQIVND (reference sequence). The CDR3 DNA reads TGTGCCAGTAGTGGGACAGGGGGCAATCAGCCCCAGCATTTT. It encodes CASSGTGGNQPQHF.

This rearrangement joins TRBV18 to TRBJ1-6; 7 bases line up with TRBD1. Germline V gene sequence: CDR1 KGHSH, CDR2 LQKENI. CDR3 length: 17 amino acids. V shed 3 bases, J shed 8 bases, and the junction held 13 bases outside the gene matches. CDR3 in amino acids: CASSPYEGAGGHSPLHF. The CDR3 DNA is TGTGCCAGCTCACCCTACGAAGGGGCAGGGGGTCATTCACCCCTCCACTTT.

This chain links TRBV11-2 with TRBJ2-7, with 9 bases that match TRBD1. CDR1 and CDR2 from the germline V gene are SGHAT and FQNNGV. Trimming took 4 bases from V and 3 from J; bases not matched to a gene: 1. This CDR3 contains 13 residues. The DNA of the CDR3 is TGTGCCAGCAGCTGGACAGGGGACTACGAGCAGTACTTC. It translates to CASSWTGDYEQYF.

This clone turned up a few times. The chain recombines TRBV9 with TRBJ1-2, with a weak D call TRBD1 (5 bases). The CDR3 has 15 amino acids. Between the trimmed V and J ends, which lost 0 bases and 5 bases, there was a span of 14 bases. Germline V gene data show CDR1 as SGDLS and CDR2 as YYNGEE. CDR3 sequence: CASSVAGEIDYGYTF. Here the CDR3 DNA reads TGTGCCAGCAGCGTAGCGGGGGAGATAGATTATGGCTACACCTTC. The full variable domain, with the rest looked up from reference TRBV9 and TRBJ1-2, is DSGVTQTPKHLITATGQRVTLRCSPRSGDLSVYWYQQSLDQGLQFLIQYYNGEERAKGNILERFSAQQFPDLHSELNLSSLELGDSALYFCASSVAGEIDYGYTFGSGTRLTVV.

The V gene is TRBV7-6, the J gene TRBJ2-5; TRBD2 matches at 12 bases. Germline CDR1 and CDR2: SGHVS and FNYEAQ. J lost 1 base, V lost 8 bases, and 11 bases had no gene match. The CDR3 extends over 17 amino acids. CDR3 coding DNA: TGTGCCAGCGGCCGTCCTAGCGGGAGGGAGGGCCAAGAGACCCAGTACTTC. Translation gives CASGRPSGREGQETQYF.

The CDR3 region has the DNA TGTGCCAGCTCACCAGTACAGGGGGCTTTCTTT. Its translation: CASSPVQGAFF. The rearrangement joins TRBV18 to TRBJ1-1; 7 nucleotides agree with TRBD1. From germline, CDR1 is KGHSH and CDR2 LQKENI. This CDR3 comprises 11 residues. V lost 2 bases to trimming and J lost 11 bases; unmatched junction nucleotides: 2.

For the CDR3, the DNA is TGTGCCAGCAGGCGGAACCGGGACAGGGGACCCGGGGAGCTGTTTTTT. It codes for CASRRNRDRGPGELFF. J is TRBJ2-2 and V is TRBV27, with TRBD1 matching 10 bases. This CDR3 contains 16 residues. The junction had 10 bases not matched to a gene; V was cut back by 6 bases and J by 6 bases. The germline gives CDR1 MNHEY, CDR2 SMNVEV (reference sequence).

The V gene is TRBV28, the J gene TRBJ2-7; the D gene is possibly TRBD1 (6 bases). Trimming removed 6 bases at V and 3 bases at J, with 15 bases between. CDR1 is MDHEN and CDR2 is SYDVKM in the germline V gene. The CDR3 contains 14 residues. Here the CDR3 reads CASSLNRAVYEQYF. The CDR3 nucleotides are TGTGCCAGCAGCCTAAACAGGGCGGTCTACGAGCAGTACTTC.

The chain recombines TRBV19 with TRBJ2-7; D perhaps matches TRBD1 (6 bases). The germline CDR1 and CDR2 sequences are LNHDA and SQIVND (reference sequence). Trimming left V 3 bases short and J 4 bases short, with 13 bases between. This CDR3 has 14 residues. In DNA form, the CDR3 reads TGTGCCAGTAGTATTGGGGTCAGGGGATACGAGCAGTACTTC. Translation: CASSIGVRGYEQYF.

The rearrangement uses TRBV7-9 and TRBJ2-1, with a possible D match to TRBD2 (6 bases). Trimming took 2 bases from V and 5 from J, leaving 13 bases between them. The CDR3 loop spans 15 amino acids. From germline, CDR1 is SEHNR and CDR2 FQNEAQ (reference sequence). Here the CDR3 DNA reads TGTGCCAGCAGCTTAATACTAGCCGACAACAATGAGCAGTTCTTC. Translation gives CASSLILADNNEQFF.

The gene calls are TRBV15 and TRBJ2-1, with 12 bases that match TRBD2. After removal of 9 bases from V and 8 bases from J, the junction contained 23 bases not matched to a gene. This CDR3 region has 19 residues. Germline V gene sequence: CDR1 LNHNV, CDR2 YYDKDF (reference sequence). The CDR3 region is CATLPPLGLAGLKAHEQFF. CDR3 in DNA: TGTGCCACACTACCACCCTTGGGACTAGCGGGCCTAAAAGCTCATGAGCAGTTCTTC.

This clone was found once. The CDR3 spells CASRPTANTEAFF. The CDR3 coding sequence is TGTGCCAGCAGGCCCACAGCGAACACTGAAGCTTTCTTT. The chain joins TRBV6-5 to TRBJ1-1; D gene ambiguous. The CDR3 sequence is 13 residues long. Germline assignment: CDR1 MNHEY and CDR2 SVGAGI. V dropped 6 bases and J dropped 1 base, with 9 bases sitting between them.

In this sample, this clone turned up a few times. V and J are TRBV6-6 and TRBJ1-1, with 8 bases identical to TRBD1. Germline trimming cut 6 bases from V and 3 bases from J; bases unmatched to any gene: 6. CDR3 length equals 14 residues. Per the germline V gene, CDR1 is MNHNY and CDR2 is SVGAGI (reference sequence). The CDR3 is CASRQGGLDTEAFF. As DNA, the CDR3 is TGTGCCAGCAGACAGGGGGGTTTGGACACTGAAGCTTTCTTT.

This clone was found once. The chain uses TRBV5-1 and TRBJ2-2; the match to TRBD1 covers 8 bases. Germline trimming cut 4 bases from V and 1 base from J; bases unmatched to any gene: 6. From germline, CDR1 is SGHRS and CDR2 YFSETQ. The CDR3 extends over 16 amino acids. The DNA for the CDR3 is TGCGCCAGCAGCCTCGGACAGGGAAGGAACACCGGGGAGCTGTTTTTT. Its translation: CASSLGQGRNTGELFF.